A selection of T cell receptor beta chains follows, all from one sample in a study of T cell changes during pregnancy in multiple sclerosis. Only in-frame clones appear in the TCRdb table, and some are missing; sequencing was by immunoSEQ multiplex PCR. The sample holds approximately 88,000 clones, over 90% seen once. Sequences were derived from peripheral blood, sampled in the third trimester of pregnancy. The receptors derive from a female donor with multiple sclerosis, enrolled in a pregnancy study. Both conserved end residues are part of each CDR3. The D gene is left open where the match is weak. Only some rows state a clone size, as once, few, many or a class for expanded clones.

V gene: TRBV5-1; clone size: NA; D gene: NA; J gene: TRBJ1-2; CDR3 DNA: TGCGCCAGCAGGTCAACCCCCGGCGGAGCTAACTATGGCTACACCTTC; CDR3 protein: CASRSTPGGANYGYTF
V gene: TRBV4-1; clone size: NA; D gene: TRBD2; J gene: TRBJ2-5; CDR3 DNA: TGCGCCAGCAGCCAAGTGGGGGGCGGGAGGGCCCGAGAGACCCAGTACTTC; CDR3 protein: CASSQVGGGRARETQYF
V gene: TRBV7-9; clone size: NA; D gene: TRBD1; J gene: TRBJ2-5; CDR3 DNA: TGTGCCAGCAGCTTCCCGACCGGGACAGTAGAATATCCGGAGACCCAGTACTTC; CDR3 protein: CASSFPTGTVEYPETQYF
V gene: TRBV5-1; clone size: NA; D gene: TRBD2; J gene: TRBJ2-2; CDR3 DNA: TGCGCCAGCAGCCGGACTAGCGGGAGAGCCGGGGAGCTGTTTTTT; CDR3 protein: CASSRTSGRAGELFF
V gene: TRBV27; clone size: NA; D gene: NA; J gene: TRBJ2-7; CDR3 DNA: TGTGCCAGCAGTTTGCAACGCAGCTACGAGCAGTACTTC; CDR3 protein: CASSLQRSYEQYF
V gene: TRBV25-1; clone size: once; D gene: NA; J gene: TRBJ1-6; CDR3 DNA: TGTGCCAGCAGTGCCCCCACAGGGCCTAATTCACCCCTCCACTTT; CDR3 protein: CASSAPTGPNSPLHF
V gene: TRBV30; clone size: NA; D gene: NA; J gene: TRBJ2-2; CDR3 DNA: TGTGCCTGGAGTTTACTGAGGAAAGCCGGGGAGCTGTTTTTT; CDR3 protein: CAWSLLRKAGELFF
V gene: TRBV6-5; clone size: NA; D gene: NA; J gene: TRBJ1-5; CDR3 DNA: TGTGCCAGCAGTTACTTAGGGGGTCAGCCCCAGCATTTT; CDR3 protein: CASSYLGGQPQHF
V gene: TRBV6-1; clone size: NA; D gene: NA; J gene: TRBJ2-1; CDR3 DNA: TGTGCCAGCAGTGAAGCTGGACAGTCCTACAATGAGCAGTTCTTC; CDR3 protein: CASSEAGQSYNEQFF
V gene: TRBV11-2; clone size: NA; D gene: NA; J gene: TRBJ1-1; CDR3 DNA: TGTGCCAGCAGCTATATACAGGGTGAAGCTTTCTTT; CDR3 protein: CASSYIQGEAFF
V gene: TRBV27; clone size: once; D gene: NA; J gene: TRBJ1-3; CDR3 DNA: TGTGCCAGCAGTTCGGGGGTGGGAAACACCATATATTTT; CDR3 protein: CASSSGVGNTIYF
V gene: TRBV5-5; clone size: NA; D gene: NA; J gene: TRBJ1-2; CDR3 DNA: TGTGCCAGCAGCTTGAGGCCCGGGAACTATGGCTACACCTTC; CDR3 protein: CASSLRPGNYGYTF
V gene: TRBV27; clone size: NA; D gene: NA; J gene: TRBJ1-5; CDR3 DNA: TGTGCCAGCAGTTTAAAAGGCGGTCAGCCCCAGCATTTT; CDR3 protein: CASSLKGGQPQHF
V gene: TRBV4-2; clone size: NA; D gene: NA; J gene: TRBJ1-3; CDR3 DNA: TGTGCCAGCAGCCAAGATGGGACCGGGACACGAAACACCATATATTTT; CDR3 protein: CASSQDGTGTRNTIYF
V gene: TRBV30; clone size: NA; D gene: TRBD2; J gene: TRBJ2-1; CDR3 DNA: TGTGCCTGGTCCCGCGGGGGAAGGAATGAGCAGTTCTTC; CDR3 protein: CAWSRGGRNEQFF
V gene: TRBV27; clone size: NA; D gene: TRBD2; J gene: TRBJ2-3; CDR3 DNA: TGTGCCAGCAGCCACCAATCTATAGCGGGAGAGGTTACAGATACGCAGTATTTT; CDR3 protein: CASSHQSIAGEVTDTQYF
V gene: TRBV9; clone size: NA; D gene: NA; J gene: TRBJ1-1; CDR3 DNA: TGTGCCAGCAGCCGACTAAACACTGAAGCTTTCTTT; CDR3 protein: CASSRLNTEAFF
V gene: TRBV20-1; clone size: NA; D gene: NA; J gene: TRBJ2-7; CDR3 DNA: TGCAGTGCTGCAGACTGGTACGAGCAGTACTTC; CDR3 protein: CSAADWYEQYF
V gene: TRBV4-2; clone size: NA; D gene: NA; J gene: TRBJ2-5; CDR3 DNA: TGTGCCAGCAGCCAACAGGGATGGGAGACCCAGTACTTC; CDR3 protein: CASSQQGWETQYF
V gene: TRBV11-2; clone size: once; D gene: NA; J gene: TRBJ2-5; CDR3 DNA: TGTGCCAGCAGCCCCTCGGGGTTCCAAGAGACCCAGTACTTC; CDR3 protein: CASSPSGFQETQYF
V gene: TRBV30; clone size: once; D gene: TRBD1; J gene: TRBJ2-5; CDR3 DNA: TGTGCCTGGAGTCCGGGACAGGGGCAAGAGACCCAGTACTTC; CDR3 protein: CAWSPGQGQETQYF
V gene: TRBV11-3; clone size: NA; D gene: NA; J gene: TRBJ2-2; CDR3 DNA: TGTGCCAGCAGCTTGGTCCGGGGGAACACCGGGGAGCTGTTTTTT; CDR3 protein: CASSLVRGNTGELFF
V gene: TRBV4-1; clone size: NA; D gene: NA; J gene: TRBJ2-5; CDR3 DNA: TGCGCCAGCAGCCAAGATGAGGCTCAGAATAAGCAAGAGACCCAGTACTTC; CDR3 protein: CASSQDEAQNKQETQYF
V gene: TRBV27; clone size: NA; D gene: TRBD2; J gene: TRBJ2-7; CDR3 DNA: TGTGCCAGCAGTCCGCAAGCGGGAGTGCCCTACGAGCAGTACTTC; CDR3 protein: CASSPQAGVPYEQYF
V gene: TRBV5-4; clone size: NA; D gene: TRBD2; J gene: TRBJ2-1; CDR3 DNA: TGTGCCAGCAGCCCCGGGACTAGCGGGAGTAATGAGCAGTTCTTC; CDR3 protein: CASSPGTSGSNEQFF
V gene: TRBV29-1; clone size: NA; D gene: TRBD2; J gene: TRBJ2-1; CDR3 DNA: TGCAGCGTTGACGGTCTAGCGGGAGTTCGGGACTACAATGAGCAGTTCTTC; CDR3 protein: CSVDGLAGVRDYNEQFF
V gene: TRBV6-1; clone size: NA; D gene: NA; J gene: TRBJ1-1; CDR3 DNA: TGTGCCAGCAGTGAATACAAGGGAGTTGGTGGGATGTTGTGGGGCACTGAAGCTTTCTTT; CDR3 protein: CASSEYKGVGGMLWGTEAFF
V gene: TRBV6-4; clone size: NA; D gene: NA; J gene: TRBJ2-3; CDR3 DNA: TGTGCCAGCAGTGACTCCCCGACTAGCACAGATACGCAGTATTTT; CDR3 protein: CASSDSPTSTDTQYF
V gene: TRBV7-9; clone size: once; D gene: NA; J gene: TRBJ2-7; CDR3 DNA: TGTGCCAGCAGCGCCCAGGTAGACGAGCAGTACTTC; CDR3 protein: CASSAQVDEQYF
V gene: TRBV4-3; clone size: NA; D gene: NA; J gene: TRBJ2-7; CDR3 DNA: TGCGCCAGCAGCCGAGGGGGGGGGAGCTCCTACGAGCAGTACTTC; CDR3 protein: CASSRGGGSSYEQYF
V gene: TRBV28; clone size: NA; D gene: NA; J gene: TRBJ2-1; CDR3 DNA: TGTGCCAGCAGTTTAACCCCAGGGTGGGATGAGCAGTTCTTC; CDR3 protein: CASSLTPGWDEQFF
V gene: TRBV10-3; clone size: NA; D gene: NA; J gene: TRBJ2-2; CDR3 DNA: TGTGCCATCAGTGAAGCGACGGGATTCAACACCGGGGAGCTGTTTTTT; CDR3 protein: CAISEATGFNTGELFF
V gene: TRBV5-5; clone size: NA; D gene: TRBD2; J gene: TRBJ2-7; CDR3 DNA: TGTGCCAGCAGCCCCCTAGCGGGAGCCTACGAGCAGTACTTC; CDR3 protein: CASSPLAGAYEQYF
V gene: TRBV7-2; clone size: NA; D gene: TRBD1; J gene: TRBJ2-4; CDR3 DNA: TGTGCCAGCAGCTTAACCGGGACAGGGGGGCGCGGAAGGATAAACATTCAGTACTTC; CDR3 protein: CASSLTGTGGRGRINIQYF
V gene: TRBV11-1; clone size: NA; D gene: TRBD1; J gene: TRBJ1-2; CDR3 DNA: TGTGCCAGCAGCTGGGACAGGGCTCGTGGCTACACCTTC; CDR3 protein: CASSWDRARGYTF
V gene: TRBV6-6; clone size: NA; D gene: NA; J gene: TRBJ2-4; CDR3 DNA: TGTGCCAGCAGTTTGAGTGCGGGTAAAAACATTCAGTACTTC; CDR3 protein: CASSLSAGKNIQYF
V gene: TRBV2; clone size: NA; D gene: NA; J gene: TRBJ1-3; CDR3 DNA: TGTGCCAGCACCTTGACAGGTGGAGGAAACACCATATATTTT; CDR3 protein: CASTLTGGGNTIYF
V gene: TRBV19; clone size: NA; D gene: TRBD1; J gene: TRBJ1-1; CDR3 DNA: TGTGCCAGTAGTATAATTGGACAGGGGGGCACTGAAGCTTTCTTT; CDR3 protein: CASSIIGQGGTEAFF
V gene: TRBV19; clone size: NA; D gene: NA; J gene: TRBJ1-5; CDR3 DNA: TGTGCCAGTATCCCGCAGGGCAGGGCAAATCAGCCCCAGCATTTT; CDR3 protein: CASIPQGRANQPQHF
V gene: TRBV10-3; clone size: NA; D gene: NA; J gene: TRBJ2-7; CDR3 DNA: TGTGCCATCCGGGGTGAGCTGGGATCCTACGAGCAGTACTTC; CDR3 protein: CAIRGELGSYEQYF
V gene: TRBV5-1; clone size: once; D gene: NA; J gene: TRBJ1-3; CDR3 DNA: TGCGCCAGCAGCTTGCCTTCAAACACCATATATTTT; CDR3 protein: CASSLPSNTIYF
V gene: TRBV29-1; clone size: NA; D gene: NA; J gene: TRBJ2-6; CDR3 DNA: TGCAGCGTTGGAACACAGATCTCTGGGGCCAACGTCCTGACTTTC; CDR3 protein: CSVGTQISGANVLTF
V gene: TRBV19; clone size: NA; D gene: NA; J gene: TRBJ1-5; CDR3 DNA: TGTGCCAGTAGTAGGGGAGGTAGCAATCAGCCCCAGCATTTT; CDR3 protein: CASSRGGSNQPQHF
V gene: TRBV6-5; clone size: NA; D gene: TRBD2; J gene: TRBJ2-2; CDR3 DNA: TGTGCCAGCAGTCGGACTAGCGGGACCGGGGAGCTGTTTTTT; CDR3 protein: CASSRTSGTGELFF
V gene: TRBV7-9; clone size: NA; D gene: TRBD1; J gene: TRBJ2-7; CDR3 DNA: TGTGCCAGCAGCTTAGTACAGGGGAGAAACGAGCAGTACTTC; CDR3 protein: CASSLVQGRNEQYF
V gene: TRBV6-5; clone size: NA; D gene: NA; J gene: TRBJ2-7; CDR3 DNA: TGTGCCAGCAGACCTCTAGCGCCCTCCACCTACGAGCAGTACTTC; CDR3 protein: CASRPLAPSTYEQYF
V gene: TRBV19; clone size: NA; D gene: TRBD1; J gene: TRBJ1-5; CDR3 DNA: TGTGCCAGTAGTATAGAAAGAGGACAGGGGATCCAAGCTAATCAGCCCCAGCATTTT; CDR3 protein: CASSIERGQGIQANQPQHF
V gene: TRBV7-9; clone size: NA; D gene: NA; J gene: TRBJ1-5; CDR3 DNA: TGTGCCAGCAGCTTAGGTGGTCGGGGGGGTCAGCCCCAGCATTTT; CDR3 protein: CASSLGGRGGQPQHF
V gene: TRBV6-5; clone size: NA; D gene: TRBD1; J gene: TRBJ2-1; CDR3 DNA: TGTGCCAGCAGTTACGTAGGGGGCGCGAACCAGTTCTTC; CDR3 protein: CASSYVGGANQFF
V gene: TRBV5-5; clone size: NA; D gene: NA; J gene: TRBJ1-2; CDR3 DNA: TGTGCCAGCAGCGCGATCCCACAAAACCGGGGAGCTTCTAACTATGGCTACACCTTC; CDR3 protein: CASSAIPQNRGASNYGYTF
V gene: TRBV5-1; clone size: NA; D gene: NA; J gene: TRBJ2-7; CDR3 DNA: TGCGCCAGCAGCTTGGGTGCGGGGCCAACCTACGAGCAGTACTTC; CDR3 protein: CASSLGAGPTYEQYF
V gene: TRBV4-1; clone size: NA; D gene: NA; J gene: TRBJ1-5; CDR3 DNA: TGCGCCAGCAGCCCCTCTTATAGCAATCAGCCCCAGCATTTT; CDR3 protein: CASSPSYSNQPQHF
V gene: TRBV5-1; clone size: NA; D gene: TRBD1; J gene: TRBJ1-4; CDR3 DNA: TGCGCCAGCAGCGGGGACAGGTTAAATGAAAAACTGTTTTTT; CDR3 protein: CASSGDRLNEKLFF